The rows below give T cell receptor beta chains drawn from one sample of a study of shared clonotypes between healthy human individuals. Sequencing was performed with immunoSEQ multiplex PCR; in TCRdb, only in-frame clones are kept and a portion is missing. The profile shows roughly 2,300,000 clones, about nine tenths of them singletons. Sequencing used naive CD4+ T cells from PBMCs. These receptors were taken from a man in his late teens or twenties in good health. Some clones in this sample may be carry-over from other donors' samples. Each CDR3 is given with its conserved first and last residue. Fields, in order: clone size, J gene, V gene, D gene, CDR3 DNA, CDR3 protein. D genes are given only for firm matches. Clone size is given for some rows only: seen once, a few or many times, or a class if the clone is expanded.

clone size: .; J gene: TRBJ2-1; V gene: TRBV19; D gene: .; CDR3 DNA: TGTGCCAGTAGTATAGGATCAGGGCGCTCCTACAATGAGCAGTTCTTC; CDR3 protein: CASSIGSGRSYNEQFF
clone size: .; J gene: TRBJ2-3; V gene: TRBV10-3; D gene: .; CDR3 DNA: TGTGCCATCAGTGAGGGGACCCTCACAGATACGCAGTATTTT; CDR3 protein: CAISEGTLTDTQYF
clone size: .; J gene: TRBJ1-1; V gene: TRBV5-1; D gene: .; CDR3 DNA: TGCGCCAGCAGCTCCTTGGAGGGAGACACTGAAGCTTTCTTT; CDR3 protein: CASSSLEGDTEAFF
clone size: .; J gene: TRBJ2-3; V gene: TRBV7-8; D gene: .; CDR3 DNA: TGTGCCAGCAGCCCAGGACAGCTCACAGATACGCAGTATTTT; CDR3 protein: CASSPGQLTDTQYF
clone size: .; J gene: TRBJ2-1; V gene: TRBV9; D gene: TRBD1; CDR3 DNA: TGTGCCAGCAAGAGACAGGGGGCCAATGAGCAGTTCTTC; CDR3 protein: CASKRQGANEQFF
clone size: .; J gene: TRBJ2-3; V gene: TRBV28; D gene: .; CDR3 DNA: TGTGCCAGCAGTTTATACGAGTCATCAAGAGGGTACACGCAGTATTTT; CDR3 protein: CASSLYESSRGYTQYF
clone size: .; J gene: TRBJ2-3; V gene: TRBV5-1; D gene: .; CDR3 DNA: TGCGCCAGCAGCTTGGTTTCAGGGTTCACAGATACGCAGTATTTT; CDR3 protein: CASSLVSGFTDTQYF
clone size: .; J gene: TRBJ2-3; V gene: TRBV19; D gene: .; CDR3 DNA: TGTGCCAGTACCCTCGACAGATCTAGCACAGATACGCAGTATTTT; CDR3 protein: CASTLDRSSTDTQYF
clone size: .; J gene: TRBJ2-1; V gene: TRBV9; D gene: .; CDR3 DNA: TGTGCCAGCAGCGAGGACCCGTCATACAATGAGCAGTTCTTC; CDR3 protein: CASSEDPSYNEQFF
clone size: .; J gene: TRBJ2-7; V gene: TRBV7-9; D gene: .; CDR3 DNA: TGTGCCAGCAGCTTAGTCCCAGTCGAAGAGCAGTACTTC; CDR3 protein: CASSLVPVEEQYF
clone size: once; J gene: TRBJ2-1; V gene: TRBV25-1; D gene: .; CDR3 DNA: TGTGCCAGCAGTGAACTAGGGGTGGTCAATGAGCAGTTCTTC; CDR3 protein: CASSELGVVNEQFF
clone size: .; J gene: TRBJ1-1; V gene: TRBV19; D gene: .; CDR3 DNA: TGTGCCAGTAGTCTAAGGCTCGGGGTCACTGAAGCTTTCTTT; CDR3 protein: CASSLRLGVTEAFF
clone size: .; J gene: TRBJ1-2; V gene: TRBV19; D gene: .; CDR3 DNA: TGTGCCAGTAGGTCCCATTTCTCGAGAGACAGCCTCTCTAACTATGGCTACACCTTC; CDR3 protein: CASRSHFSRDSLSNYGYTF
clone size: .; J gene: TRBJ1-3; V gene: TRBV9; D gene: .; CDR3 DNA: TGTGCCAGCGCGGGGGGGCCCTCTGGAAACACCATATATTTT; CDR3 protein: CASAGGPSGNTIYF
clone size: .; J gene: TRBJ2-1; V gene: TRBV14; D gene: .; CDR3 DNA: TGTGCCAGCAGCCATGTACAGTTTTACAATGAGCAGTTCTTC; CDR3 protein: CASSHVQFYNEQFF
clone size: .; J gene: TRBJ2-2; V gene: TRBV28; D gene: TRBD1; CDR3 DNA: TGTGCCAGCAGTTTTGGGACAGGGGGCGTGGGGGAGCTGTTTTTT; CDR3 protein: CASSFGTGGVGELFF
clone size: few; J gene: TRBJ1-2; V gene: TRBV30; D gene: .; CDR3 DNA: TGTGCCTGGAGTGGGACAGCTAACTATGGCTACACCTTC; CDR3 protein: CAWSGTANYGYTF
clone size: .; J gene: TRBJ2-1; V gene: TRBV5-1; D gene: TRBD2; CDR3 DNA: TGCGCCAGCAGCTTGGAACCCGGGACTAGCGGGTACAATGAGCAGTTCTTC; CDR3 protein: CASSLEPGTSGYNEQFF
clone size: .; J gene: TRBJ2-7; V gene: TRBV21-1; D gene: .; CDR3 DNA: TGTGCCAGCCCGAAGGCTACCTCCTACGAGCAGTACTTC; CDR3 protein: CASPKATSYEQYF
clone size: .; J gene: TRBJ2-2; V gene: TRBV11-2; D gene: .; CDR3 DNA: TGTGCCAGCAGCTACCCTCGAGGGAGGCTAAGAGGGGAGCTGTTTTTT; CDR3 protein: CASSYPRGRLRGELFF
clone size: .; J gene: TRBJ2-1; V gene: TRBV7-2; D gene: TRBD2; CDR3 DNA: TGTGCCAGCAGCCTAGCGGGGACTAGATCCTACAATGAGCAGTTCTTC; CDR3 protein: CASSLAGTRSYNEQFF
clone size: .; J gene: TRBJ1-5; V gene: TRBV5-5; D gene: .; CDR3 DNA: TGTGCCAGCAGCCTGCTGACGGGAATCAATCAGCCCCAGCATTTT; CDR3 protein: CASSLLTGINQPQHF
clone size: .; J gene: TRBJ2-5; V gene: TRBV5-1; D gene: .; CDR3 DNA: TGCGCCAGCAGCAGTCAAGGGAGGACCCTTCAAGAGACCCAGTACTTC; CDR3 protein: CASSSQGRTLQETQYF
clone size: .; J gene: TRBJ2-2; V gene: TRBV29-1; D gene: .; CDR3 DNA: TGCAGCGTTGGGGGCCGCGGGATGAACACCGGGGAGCTGTTTTTT; CDR3 protein: CSVGGRGMNTGELFF
clone size: .; J gene: TRBJ2-7; V gene: TRBV6-5; D gene: .; CDR3 DNA: TGTGCCAGCAGCCCCTCATCCGAGCAGTACTTC; CDR3 protein: CASSPSSEQYF
clone size: .; J gene: TRBJ2-1; V gene: TRBV15; D gene: TRBD2; CDR3 DNA: TGTGCCACCAGCAGAGATGGCGGGCTAGCGGGAGCCGATACCGGCATTGCGTTCTTC; CDR3 protein: CATSRDGGLAGADTGIAFF
clone size: .; J gene: TRBJ1-1; V gene: TRBV11-2; D gene: TRBD1; CDR3 DNA: TGTGCCAGCAGCCCTCGGACAGGGGCCTCGAACACTGAAGCTTTCTTT; CDR3 protein: CASSPRTGASNTEAFF
clone size: .; J gene: TRBJ2-7; V gene: TRBV7-2; D gene: .; CDR3 DNA: TGTGCCAGCAGCTTAGCCAGGGAAAGCTACGAGCAGTACTTC; CDR3 protein: CASSLARESYEQYF
clone size: once; J gene: TRBJ1-1; V gene: TRBV7-2; D gene: .; CDR3 DNA: TGTGCCAGCAGCTATTTGGGGAGAGAAGCTTTCTTT; CDR3 protein: CASSYLGREAFF
clone size: .; J gene: TRBJ2-7; V gene: TRBV20-1; D gene: .; CDR3 DNA: TGCAGTGCCGCCGGGGAGCAGTACTTC; CDR3 protein: CSAAGEQYF
clone size: .; J gene: TRBJ1-4; V gene: TRBV4-3; D gene: .; CDR3 DNA: TGCGCCAGCAGCCTCCTAGGCCCACCAGCAACTAATGAAAAACTGTTTTTT; CDR3 protein: CASSLLGPPATNEKLFF
clone size: .; J gene: TRBJ2-7; V gene: TRBV7-3; D gene: .; CDR3 DNA: TGTGCCAGCAGCTCGGACGGGTCCCTGAGAGAGCAGTACTTC; CDR3 protein: CASSSDGSLREQYF
clone size: .; J gene: TRBJ1-1; V gene: TRBV19; D gene: .; CDR3 DNA: TGTGCCAGTAGTTCCCCCTTAACGGTGAACACTGAAGCTTTCTTT; CDR3 protein: CASSSPLTVNTEAFF
clone size: .; J gene: TRBJ2-2; V gene: TRBV29-1; D gene: .; CDR3 DNA: TGCAGCGTTGTAATCGGGAGTACGGGCGGGGAGCTGTTTTTT; CDR3 protein: CSVVIGSTGGELFF
clone size: .; J gene: TRBJ2-2; V gene: TRBV14; D gene: TRBD2; CDR3 DNA: TGTGCCAGCAGCCGCCTTTGGACTAGCGGGAGGGGCACCGGGGAGCTGTTTTTT; CDR3 protein: CASSRLWTSGRGTGELFF
clone size: .; J gene: TRBJ2-1; V gene: TRBV4-2; D gene: .; CDR3 DNA: TGTGCCAGCAGCCAACGTACGACTGGACTGTCCTACAATGAGCAGTTCTTC; CDR3 protein: CASSQRTTGLSYNEQFF
clone size: .; J gene: TRBJ2-3; V gene: TRBV29-1; D gene: TRBD2; CDR3 DNA: TGCAGCGCGGGACTAGCGGACACAGATACGCAGTATTTT; CDR3 protein: CSAGLADTDTQYF
clone size: .; J gene: TRBJ1-2; V gene: TRBV28; D gene: TRBD1; CDR3 DNA: TGTGCCAGCAGTTCCTATTACCGACAGGGAACTAACTATGGCTACACCTTC; CDR3 protein: CASSSYYRQGTNYGYTF